These 21 T cell receptor beta chains came from one sample sequenced in a study of T cell responses to AZD1222 COVID-19 vaccine. Sequencing was performed with immunoSEQ multiplex PCR; in TCRdb, only in-frame clones are kept and a portion is missing. In the table there are approximately 150,000 clones, roughly nine tenths of which are singletons. This material consisted of peripheral blood, taken on day 0 of MenACWY control vaccination. Receptors originate from an adult in good health.

V gene TRBV3-1 (or the pseudogene TRBV3-2) combines with J gene TRBJ1-6, with unresolved D. V lost 8 bases and J lost 4, with 15 bases in between. Germline CDR1 is LGHDT and CDR2 is YNNKEL (reference sequence). The CDR3 is 15 amino acids. CDR3 protein: CASRPGLAYNSPLHF. The CDR3 region has the DNA TGTGCCAGCCGCCCCGGGCTCGCTTATAATTCACCCCTCCACTTT.

The CDR3 DNA reads as TGTGCCAGCAGCTTAGTTCCGGGACACAACACTGAAGCTTTCTTT. Amino acid sequence: CASSLVPGHNTEAFF. The chain couples TRBV7-2 to TRBJ1-1; weak D call: TRBD1 (6 bases). This CDR3 region has 15 residues. Trimming shortened V by 1 base and J by 2 bases, and 11 bases separated the two germline ends. Germline V gene data show CDR1 as SGHTA and CDR2 as FQGNSA.

The chain has TRBV14 and TRBJ1-2; TRBD1 might be the D (6 bases). V shed 6 bases and J shed 0 bases, with 17 bases lying between them. The CDR3 covers 16 residues. The germline CDR1 and CDR2 sequences are SGHDN and FVKESK. The CDR3 DNA follows: TGTGCCAGCAGTCCCCGGTTCGGGGGCCCTAACTATGGCTACACCTTC. It is translated as CASSPRFGGPNYGYTF.

In this sample, this clone turned up once. This sequence joins TRBV6-1 and TRBJ2-7, with D possibly being TRBD2 (6 bases). Trimming pared 2 bases from V and 6 bases from J, leaving 17 bases between. Per germline, CDR1 MNHNS and CDR2 SASEGT. This CDR3 is built from 15 residues. CDR3 nucleotides: TGTGCCAGCAGTGAACCGACTAGTACGGTTCGCGAGCAGTACTTC. It is translated as CASSEPTSTVREQYF.

The chain has TRBV6-6 and TRBJ1-1; D gene uncertain. Trimming shortened V by 4 bases and J by 5 bases, and 14 bases separated the two germline ends. Germline CDR1 is MNHNY and CDR2 is SVGAGI (reference sequence). The CDR3 sequence is 14 residues long. This CDR3 is CASSSPSSQTEAFF. CDR3 DNA: TGTGCCAGCAGTTCCCCCAGTTCCCAGACTGAAGCTTTCTTT.

The chain employs TRBV4-3 and TRBJ1-4; tentative D call: TRBD1 (6 bases). Germline CDR1 LGHNA, CDR2 YSLEER. The length of the CDR3 is 16 residues. The V and J ends lost 0 bases and 5 bases respectively, with 13 bases between them. The CDR3 spells CASSQDRQAINEKLFF. CDR3 coding DNA: TGCGCCAGCAGCCAAGACCGACAGGCGATCAATGAAAAACTGTTTTTT.

V and J are TRBV6-5 and TRBJ1-2; tentative D call: TRBD1 (5 bases). CDR3 length: 14 residues. Germline lookup yields CDR1 MNHEY and CDR2 SVGAGI. Trimming removed 5 bases from V and 2 bases from J, with 12 bases in between. CDR3 nucleotides: TGTGCCAGCAGTCCCCGGGACGGAAACTATGGCTACACCTTC. Translating gives CASSPRDGNYGYTF.

The V and J genes are TRBV6-6 and TRBJ2-7, with 10 bases aligning to TRBD1. Germline V gives CDR1 MNHNY, CDR2 SVGAGI (reference sequence). V trimming: 7 bases; J trimming: 4 bases; junction bases outside the gene matches: 7. This CDR3 is 14 amino acids long. The chain's CDR3 is CASTPGGQGYEQYF. The DNA for the CDR3 is TGTGCCAGCACCCCAGGGGGACAGGGGTACGAGCAGTACTTC.

This clone has only one observation. The gene calls are TRBV27 and TRBJ1-3; D is ambiguous. Looked up from germline, CDR1 is MNHEY and CDR2 is SMNVEV (reference sequence). This CDR3 spans 15 amino acids. Trimming removed 2 bases from V and 1 base from J, with 9 bases in between. In nucleotides, the CDR3 is TGTGCCAGCAGTTTAGGCGGAGGGTCTGGAAACACCATATATTTT. Its translation is CASSLGGGSGNTIYF.

The chain combines TRBV28 with TRBJ2-3; D may correspond to TRBD1 or TRBD2 (5 bases each). CDR3 size: 17 residues. The germline CDR1 and CDR2 sequences are MDHEN and SYDVKM. Trimming left V 4 bases short and J 4 bases short, with 21 bases between. The CDR3 here is CASSSPRGIGRSDTQYF. The DNA of the CDR3 is TGTGCCAGCAGTTCCCCCCGGGGCATAGGCAGATCAGATACGCAGTATTTT.

The rearrangement uses TRBV9 and TRBJ2-1, with a possible D match to TRBD2 (5 bases). Per germline, CDR1 SGDLS and CDR2 YYNGEE. V was pared by 0 bases and J by 0 bases, with 13 bases between. CDR3 size: 17 residues. This CDR3 reads CASSVEVGGSSYNEQFF. The CDR3 DNA follows: TGTGCCAGCAGCGTAGAAGTGGGTGGGAGCTCCTACAATGAGCAGTTCTTC. Full variable domain (outside the CDR3, taken from reference TRBV9 and TRBJ2-1): DSGVTQTPKHLITATGQRVTLRCSPRSGDLSVYWYQQSLDQGLQFLIQYYNGEERAKGNILERFSAQQFPDLHSELNLSSLELGDSALYFCASSVEVGGSSYNEQFFGPGTRLTVL.

The chain combines TRBV19 with TRBJ2-7; D ambiguous. Germline CDR1 LNHDA, CDR2 SQIVND (reference sequence). This CDR3 region has 15 residues. The V gene lost 3 bases and the J gene lost 2 bases, with 14 bases spanning the gap. The CDR3 loop is CASSMVRAKAYEQYF. The CDR3 nucleotides read TGTGCCAGTAGTATGGTTCGGGCGAAAGCCTACGAGCAGTACTTC. Combining the CDR3 with reference TRBV19 and TRBJ2-7 gives the whole variable domain DGGITQSPKYLFRKEGQNVTLSCEQNLNHDAMYWYRQDPGQGLRLIYYSQIVNDFQKGDIAEGYSVSREKKESFPLTVTSAQKNPTAFYLCASSMVRAKAYEQYFGPGTRLTVT.

The chain recombines TRBV29-1 with TRBJ2-3, with 8 bases identical to TRBD1. This CDR3 contains 14 residues. Germline CDR1 and CDR2: SQVTM and ANQGSEA. Trimming cost V 4 bases and J 3 bases; bases outside gene matches: 6. The CDR3 bases are TGCAGCGTTGGGGCAGGGGGCGGGACAGATACGCAGTATTTT. It translates to CSVGAGGGTDTQYF.

The rearrangement uses TRBV4-3 and TRBJ2-1; TRBD1 aligns across 11 bases. Germline assignment: CDR1 LGHNA and CDR2 YSLEER. The trim removed 2 bases at V and 9 bases at J, leaving 3 bases unmatched. The CDR3 covers 14 residues. As DNA, the CDR3 is TGCGCCAGCAGCCAACGGACAGGGGGCAGTGAGCAGTTCTTC. Encoded protein: CASSQRTGGSEQFF.

The chain recombines TRBV3-1 (or the pseudogene TRBV3-2) with TRBJ2-2; D remains unclear. Germline CDR1 and CDR2: LGHDT and YNNKEL (reference sequence). The CDR3 has 15 amino acids. Trimming cost V 3 bases and J 7 bases, with 15 bases left between them. CDR3 region: CASSHTLESFGELFF. Here the CDR3 DNA reads TGTGCCAGCAGCCATACACTTGAGAGTTTCGGGGAGCTGTTTTTT.

The chain joins TRBV4-3 to TRBJ1-3; the D gene is possibly TRBD1 (5 bases). CDR1 and CDR2 (germline): LGHNA, YSLEER. The V end lost 0 bases, the J end lost 0 bases, and 9 bases lay between the germline ends. CDR3 length equals 16 residues. The CDR3 here is CASSQDSGGSGNTIYF. The CDR3, as DNA: TGCGCCAGCAGCCAAGACTCCGGGGGCTCTGGAAACACCATATATTTT.

The chain couples TRBV6-5 to TRBJ1-1; D not certain. This CDR3 is built from 13 residues. Trimming stripped 2 bases from V and 4 bases from J, with 8 bases between. Germline V lookup: CDR1 MNHEY, CDR2 SVGAGI. The CDR3 here is CASSYDTGTEAFF. The CDR3 nucleotides read TGTGCCAGCAGTTACGACACCGGCACTGAAGCTTTCTTT.

This chain connects TRBV19 to TRBJ2-2, with 9 bases fitting TRBD1. The CDR3 spans 15 residues. The ends lost 8 bases at V and 5 bases at J; junction bases unmatched: 9. CDR1 is LNHDA, CDR2 SQIVND, per germline (reference sequence). The CDR3 protein is CASLRIGTGTGELFF. CDR3 coding DNA: TGTGCCAGTCTACGGATAGGGACAGGGACCGGGGAGCTGTTTTTT.

CDR3: CASSLGQGGNTEAFF. CDR3 DNA: TGTGCCAGCAGCTTAGGACAGGGGGGGAACACTGAAGCTTTCTTT. This sequence joins TRBV11-2 and TRBJ1-1; 9 bases are shared with TRBD1. The CDR3 is made up of 15 amino acids. With V trimmed by 1 base and J by 1 base, 1 base remained unmatched. The V gene's germline CDR1 is SGHAT and CDR2 FQNNGV.

This sequence joins TRBV15 and TRBJ2-6, with 7 nucleotides matching TRBD1. The CDR3 is 17 residues long. V was pared by 1 base and J by 0 bases, with 3 bases of the junction left unmatched. Germline V lookup: CDR1 LNHNV, CDR2 YYDKDF (reference sequence). CDR3 in DNA: TGTGCCACCAGCAGAGGGACAGGAACCTCTGGGGCCAACGTCCTGACTTTC. This translates into CATSRGTGTSGANVLTF.

V gene TRBV5-1 combines with J gene TRBJ2-3; no firm D call. The CDR3 sequence is 11 residues long. CDR1 is SGHRS, CDR2 YFSETQ, per germline. V was trimmed by 2 bases and J by 3 bases, leaving 1 base between them. The CDR3 DNA reads as TGCGCCAGCAGCTTTACAGATACGCAGTATTTT. This encodes CASSFTDTQYF.